This T cell receptor (beta chain) was recovered during a study of blood T cell repertoires in COVID-19. Study at large: Donors in the United States, Italy and Spain gave samples during acute or convalescent COVID-19.

The CDR3 length is 14 residues. J was trimmed by 10 bases and V by 5 bases; bases with no gene match: 10. Germline values: CDR1 MDHEN, CDR2 SYDVKM. Source study methods: Estimates of nucleated cell counts were drawn from the amplification of reference gene primers. Profiled with immunoSEQ multiplex PCR; TCRdb holds only in-frame clones, not every one. V, J and clone size are taken as reported in that table, and D and trimming were inferred from the DNA itself. The profile covers 150,000 to 200,000 clones, with approximately 88% appearing a single time and about 4.7% taken by the ten largest. The source is a human donor in a cohort sampled during active COVID-19. Sample: peripheral blood. The chain has TRBV28 and TRBJ2-1, with 8 bases aligning to TRBD2. This CDR3 is CASSPGTRGGEQFF. The CDR3 nucleotides read TGTGCCAGCAGTCCCGGGACTAGGGGGGGCGAGCAGTTCTTC.